The 15 T cell receptor beta chains below all came from one sample that was sequenced in a study of T cells in Graves' hyperthyroidism and ophthalmopathy. Authors of the study amplified TCR beta CDR3 regions from RNA transcripts. RT-PCR in the first round (using the HTBI primer set) targeted the TCR CDR3. TCRdb reprocessed the multiplex PCR reads with MiXCR, giving one entry per CDR3 protein. The sample has fewer than 550,000 distinct CDR3 sequences, 15% to 17% seen once; the top ten hold 13% to 15%. Sample: blood. These receptors were collected from a woman aged 18-30 years with Graves' hyperthyroidism.

This clonotype occurred a few times. V gene TRBV4-2 combines with J gene TRBJ2-1, with 12 bases aligning to TRBD2. This CDR3 spans 20 amino acids. V gave up 5 bases and J gave up 4 bases; unmatched junction bases: 18. Germline V lookup: CDR1 LGHNA, CDR2 YNFKEQ. CDR3 amino acids: CASSSRPRLAGALGYNEQFF. The CDR3 region has the DNA TGTGCCAGCAGCAGTCGACCTAGACTAGCGGGAGCGTTAGGGTACAATGAGCAGTTCTTC.

This clonotype was seen a few times. This chain joins TRBV6-2 or TRBV6-3 and TRBJ2-5; 10 bases line up with TRBD1. Germline CDR1 is MNHEY and CDR2 is SVGEGT. This CDR3 has 16 residues. The V segment lost 2 bases and the J segment 4 bases; nucleotides outside the gene matches: 7. CDR3 in amino acids: CASSYAGTGVRETQYF. The CDR3 region has the DNA TGTGCCAGCAGTTACGCCGGGACAGGGGTTCGAGAGACCCAGTACTTC.

Ten or more counts support this clonotype. The chain uses TRBV5-6 and TRBJ1-5; no clear D gene. From germline, CDR1 is SGHDT and CDR2 YYEEEE. This CDR3 region has 14 residues. The V end was cut by 3 bases, the J end by 5 bases, with 12 bases between. The CDR3 spells CASSYRGRDQPQHF. The CDR3 DNA reads as TGTGCCAGCAGCTACCGTGGGAGGGATCAGCCCCAGCATTTT.

A few counts support this clonotype. The genes are TRBV27 and TRBJ1-1; perhaps TRBD1 as D (6 bases). Germline-derived CDR1 and CDR2 are MNHEY and SMNVEV (reference sequence). The V gene lost 7 bases and the J gene lost 0 bases, with 12 bases spanning the gap. This CDR3 region has 14 residues. CDR3 sequence: CASTLTGLNTEAFF. As DNA, the CDR3 is TGTGCCAGCACCCTTACAGGGCTGAACACTGAAGCTTTCTTT.

The chain is built from TRBV11-2 and TRBJ2-7, with D perhaps matching TRBD1 (5 bases). Trimming pared 5 bases from V and 3 bases from J, leaving 17 bases between. There are 15 residues in the CDR3. Germline V gives CDR1 SGHAT, CDR2 FQNNGV. CDR3 protein: CASSHLQTESYEQYF. The CDR3, as DNA: TGTGCCAGCAGCCATCTACAGACAGAAAGCTACGAGCAGTACTTC.

This clonotype has a count of ten or more. The chain is built from TRBV10-1 and TRBJ1-4, with D perhaps TRBD1 (5 bases). V was shortened by 4 bases and J by 8 bases, with 14 bases between the two germline ends. Per germline, CDR1 WNHNN and CDR2 SYGVQD (reference sequence). This CDR3 comprises 14 residues. CDR3 DNA sequence: TGCGCCAGCAGTGTTGTGCAGGGTTGGGAAAAACTGTTTTTT. It encodes CASSVVQGWEKLFF.

The chain is built from TRBV2 and TRBJ2-1, with 7 bases aligning to TRBD2. Germline V gene data show CDR1 as SNHLY and CDR2 as FYNNEI. With V trimmed by 1 base and J by 7 bases, 13 bases remained unmatched. CDR3 size: 17 residues. CDR3 in amino acids: CASSEGGGGERWNEQFF. The CDR3 DNA sequence: TGTGCCAGCAGTGAAGGGGGGGGGGGGGAGCGGTGGAATGAGCAGTTCTTC.

This clonotype has more than one count but fewer than ten. J is TRBJ1-6 and V is TRBV5-1; D unclear. Germline assignment: CDR1 SGHRS and CDR2 YFSETQ. There are 13 residues in the CDR3. V lost 3 bases, J lost 7 bases, and 8 bases lay in between. CDR3 sequence: CASSSGVNSPLHF. The DNA for the CDR3 is TGCGCCAGCAGCTCTGGGGTGAATTCACCCCTCCACTTT.

This clonotype was seen only a few times. This chain joins TRBV29-1 and TRBJ1-2, with D unresolved. V was trimmed by 7 bases and J by 3 bases, leaving 12 bases between them. CDR1 and CDR2 (germline): SQVTM, ANQGSEA. CDR3 size: 12 residues. CDR3 DNA: TGCAGCGCCGGCGGGGATTACTATGGCTACACCTTC. As protein: CSAGGDYYGYTF.

This clonotype occurred many times. The rearrangement joins TRBV5-6 to TRBJ2-1, with 11 bases fitting TRBD2. This CDR3 has 16 residues. Germline V CDR1 and CDR2: SGHDT, YYEEEE. Losses at the gene ends were 0 bases for V and 6 bases for J; bases not matched to a gene: 5. The CDR3 coding sequence is TGTGCCAGCAGCTTGGGTCCTAGCGGGAGGATCAATGAGCAGTTCTTC. As protein: CASSLGPSGRINEQFF.

This chain links TRBV11-2 with TRBJ2-7; D remains unclear. Germline V gene sequence: CDR1 SGHAT, CDR2 FQNNGV. CDR3 size: 14 residues. V lost 5 bases, J lost 6 bases, and 17 bases lay in between. CDR3 in DNA: TGTGCCAGCAGCCCCCTCGACCACCCCGCCGAGCAGTACTTC. Its translation is CASSPLDHPAEQYF. Full variable domain (rest looked up from reference TRBV11-2 and TRBJ2-7): EAGVAQSPRYKIIEKRQSVAFWCNPISGHATLYWYQQILGQGPKLLIQFQNNGVVDDSQLPKDRFSAERLKGVDSTLKIQPAKLEDSAVYLCASSPLDHPAEQYFGPGTRLTVT.

As concerns this clonotype: A clone one base away is much larger, so this may be a read error. CDR3 DNA: TGTGCTAGTGGCCCTCACCAGGGAGGGTATGGCTACGCCTTC. Its protein product is CASGPHQGGYGYAF. The chain recombines TRBV12-5 with TRBJ1-2; D is possibly TRBD1 (5 bases). The CDR3 length is 14 residues. CDR1 and CDR2 from the germline V gene are LGHNT and FRNRAP.

This chain connects TRBV7-2 to TRBJ2-5; TRBD2 aligns across 10 bases. Trimming at V came to 5 bases and at J to 3 bases, leaving 3 bases not matched to a gene. CDR1 and CDR2 (germline): SGHTA, FQGNSA. CDR3 length equals 14 residues. The CDR3 spells CASSASGGEETQYF. CDR3 DNA: TGTGCCAGCAGCGCTAGCGGGGGAGAAGAGACCCAGTACTTC.

This clonotype was counted many times. This chain links TRBV28 with TRBJ2-1, with D possibly matching TRBD2 (7 bases). Trimming took 3 bases from V and 5 from J, leaving 14 bases between them. Looked up from germline, CDR1 is MDHEN and CDR2 is SYDVKM. The CDR3 totals 15 residues. The CDR3 spells CASSLRRGAHNEQFF. CDR3 in DNA: TGTGCCAGCAGTTTGCGCCGGGGGGCCCACAATGAGCAGTTCTTC.

This clonotype has just a few counts. The chain joins TRBV6-2 or TRBV6-3 to TRBJ1-1, with D perhaps TRBD1 (6 bases). Germline V gene data show CDR1 as MNHEY and CDR2 as SVGEGT. The CDR3 runs 14 residues. Trimming cost V 7 bases and J 0 bases, with 12 bases left between them. CDR3 loop: CASNRGAVNTEAFF. DNA of the CDR3: TGTGCCAGCAACCGGGGGGCGGTGAACACTGAAGCTTTCTTT.